This TCR beta chain derives from a study of shared clonotypes between healthy human individuals. This CDR3 spans 15 amino acids. Per germline, CDR1 MNHNY and CDR2 SVGAGI (reference sequence). The trim removed 8 bases at V and 1 base at J, leaving 11 bases unmatched. Study-wide results and caveats: Sequencing depth was expected to influence donor clonotype sharing. Naive CD4 clonotypes overlapped across several donors at roughly 5.1%. A reduction in generation probabilities was seen for non-shared clonotypes relative to those shared by all four donors.

For this clone: Its cognate antigen is unknown.

Naive CD8 cells lacked CD45RO and underwent positive selection for CCR7, leaving out terminally differentiated effector memory CD45RA+ cells. Only in-frame clones appear in the TCRdb table, and some are missing; sequencing was by immunoSEQ multiplex PCR. The sample carries around 2.1 million clones, roughly 91% recorded once. Specimen: naive CD8+ T cells from PBMCs. The rearrangement uses TRBV6-6 and TRBJ2-7; 7 positions match TRBD1. This receptor was obtained from a young man in good health. Some clones in this sample may be carry-over from other donors' samples. The CDR3 coding sequence is TGTGCCAGCGACGTTGCTGACAGGGAATCCTACGAGCAGTACTTC. Amino acids: CASDVADRESYEQYF.